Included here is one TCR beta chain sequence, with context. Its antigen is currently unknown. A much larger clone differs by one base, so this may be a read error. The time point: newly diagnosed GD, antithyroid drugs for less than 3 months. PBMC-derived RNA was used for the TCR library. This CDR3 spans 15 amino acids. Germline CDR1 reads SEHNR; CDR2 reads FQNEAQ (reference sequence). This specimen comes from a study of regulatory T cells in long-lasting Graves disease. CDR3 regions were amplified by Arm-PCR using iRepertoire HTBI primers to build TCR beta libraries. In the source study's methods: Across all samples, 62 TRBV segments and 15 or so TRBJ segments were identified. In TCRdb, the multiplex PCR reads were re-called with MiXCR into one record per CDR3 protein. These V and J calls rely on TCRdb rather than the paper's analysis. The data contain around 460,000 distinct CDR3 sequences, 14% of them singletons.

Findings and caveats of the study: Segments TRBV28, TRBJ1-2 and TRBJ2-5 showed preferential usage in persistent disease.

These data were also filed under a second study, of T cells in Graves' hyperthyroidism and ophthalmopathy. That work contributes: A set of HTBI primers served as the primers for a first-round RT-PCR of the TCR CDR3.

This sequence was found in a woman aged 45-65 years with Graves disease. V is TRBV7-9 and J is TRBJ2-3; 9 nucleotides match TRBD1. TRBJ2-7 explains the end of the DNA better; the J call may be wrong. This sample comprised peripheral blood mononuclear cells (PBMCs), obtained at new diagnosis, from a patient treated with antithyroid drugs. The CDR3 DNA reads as TGTGCCAGCAGCTCCGACAGGGGGGACCTCTATGAGCAGTACTTC. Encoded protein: CASSSDRGDLYEQYF.